A single sample gave rise to the 25 T cell receptor beta chains below, sequenced in a study of blood T cell repertoires in COVID-19. The data were produced by immunoSEQ multiplex PCR, yet TCRdb's version contains in-frame clones alone and is incomplete. The sample holds 300,000 to 400,000 clones, roughly 90% seen once. Material for sequencing was peripheral blood. These receptors all come from a woman between 70 and 85 years old with COVID-19, enrolled during active disease.

This chain links TRBV6-2 or TRBV6-3 with TRBJ1-5, with D uncertain. Germline CDR1 and CDR2: MNHEY and SVGEGT. With 0 bases removed from V and 4 bases from J, the gap between germline ends came to 10 bases. The CDR3 is 15 residues long. This CDR3 reads CASSYSSAGNQPQHF. The DNA for the CDR3 is TGTGCCAGCAGTTACTCGAGCGCGGGAAATCAGCCCCAGCATTTT.

This clone was counted a single time. V is TRBV28 and J is TRBJ1-2; D remains unclear. Germline V CDR1 and CDR2: MDHEN, SYDVKM. V gave up 3 bases and J gave up 0 bases, with 2 bases separating them. The CDR3 totals 12 residues. CDR3 sequence (DNA): TGTGCCAGCAGTTTTACTAACTATGGCTACACCTTC. Translation gives CASSFTNYGYTF.

This chain links TRBV6-5 with TRBJ2-7; 8 bases align to TRBD1. J lost 4 bases, V lost 5 bases, and 4 bases had no gene match. Germline V gene lookup returns CDR1 MNHEY and CDR2 SVGAGI. This CDR3 is built from 13 residues. CDR3 DNA sequence: TGTGCCAGCAGTCCGGACAGGGCGTACGAGCAGTACTTC. It codes for CASSPDRAYEQYF.

The chain links TRBV28 to TRBJ1-2; D might be TRBD1 (5 bases). Germline V lookup: CDR1 MDHEN, CDR2 SYDVKM. This CDR3 is 14 amino acids long. Deletions cut 5 bases from V and 6 bases from J, with 16 bases between. The chain's CDR3 is CASSLGGDRNGYTF. CDR3 DNA sequence: TGTGCCAGCAGTCTCGGGGGGGATAGGAATGGCTACACCTTC.

This clone has only one observation. V is TRBV25-1 and J is TRBJ1-6; TRBD1 might be the D (5 bases). The CDR3 length is 13 residues. Germline V lookup: CDR1 MGHDK, CDR2 SYGVNS. The V end lost 7 bases, the J end lost 9 bases, and 13 bases lay between the germline ends. DNA for the CDR3: TGTGCCAGCATGGATAGGGGTGGTTCACCCCTCCACTTT. This sequence encodes CASMDRGGSPLHF.

CDR3: CASRGSGGSGNTIYF. The DNA of the CDR3 is TGTGCCAGCAGAGGCTCAGGAGGGTCTGGAAACACCATATATTTT. This chain links TRBV6-5 with TRBJ1-3; D not certain. Germline V lookup: CDR1 MNHEY, CDR2 SVGAGI. CDR3 length equals 15 residues. The V end was cut by 6 bases, the J end by 1 base, with 13 bases between.

A few counts support this clone. The CDR3 nucleotides read TGTGCCAGCAGCCGCCCAGCGAGAGGGGGCGACGAGCAGTACTTC. It yields the protein CASSRPARGGDEQYF. The J gene is TRBJ2-7, the V gene TRBV7-2; 7 bases map to TRBD1. The CDR3 runs 15 residues. The germline CDR1 and CDR2 sequences are SGHTA and FQGNSA. V was pared by 5 bases and J by 5 bases, with 12 bases of the junction left unmatched.

In this sample, this clone turned up a few times. This CDR3 is CATSLGANTGELFF. CDR3 DNA sequence: TGTGCCACCTCATTAGGAGCGAACACCGGGGAGCTGTTTTTT. This chain joins TRBV24-1 and TRBJ2-2; D uncertain. The CDR3 is made up of 14 amino acids. V lost 9 bases, J lost 0 bases, and 10 bases lay in between. Germline CDR1 and CDR2: KGHDR and SFDVKD.

The rearrangement uses TRBV27 and TRBJ1-2; the match to TRBD1 covers 9 bases. CDR3 length: 13 amino acids. Germline V CDR1 and CDR2: MNHEY, SMNVEV (reference sequence). The trim removed 5 bases at V and 7 bases at J, leaving 5 bases unmatched. DNA for the CDR3: TGTGCCAGCAGTCGGGACAGGGCTGGTGGCTACACCTTC. This gives the protein CASSRDRAGGYTF.

This clone was observed a single time. In DNA form, the CDR3 reads TGCGCCAGCAGCCCGTCGACAGGGGGCGCCTACGAGCAGTACTTC. This codes for CASSPSTGGAYEQYF. This sequence joins TRBV5-1 and TRBJ2-7, with TRBD1 matching over 10 bases. The V gene's germline CDR1 is SGHRS and CDR2 YFSETQ. The CDR3 totals 15 residues. Trimming cost V 4 bases and J 2 bases; bases outside gene matches: 6. Based on the CDR3 plus reference TRBV5-1 and TRBJ2-7, the full variable domain is KAGVTQTPRYLIKTRGQQVTLSCSPISGHRSVSWYQQTPGQGLQFLFEYFSETQRNKGNFPGRFSGRQFSNSRSEMNVSTLELGDSALYLCASSPSTGGAYEQYFGPGTRLTVT.

The chain links TRBV27 to TRBJ2-7; TRBD1 might be the D (6 bases). Germline CDR1 MNHEY, CDR2 SMNVEV (reference sequence). Between the trimmed V and J ends, which lost 10 bases and 0 bases, there was a span of 16 bases. This CDR3 contains 14 residues. The CDR3 nucleotides are TGTGCCACCCGTTTACCGGACAGCTCCTACGAGCAGTACTTC. Encoded protein: CATRLPDSSYEQYF.

The genes are TRBV6-1 and TRBJ1-2; D unclear. The CDR3 has 16 amino acids. Trimming removed 0 bases from V and 3 bases from J, with 14 bases in between. CDR1 is MNHNS, CDR2 SASEGT, per germline. The CDR3 nucleotides are TGTGCCAGCAGTGAAGCCAATCGGGTGACGTACTATGGCTACACCTTC. It encodes CASSEANRVTYYGYTF.

The CDR3 spells CASSLTGQGALSGELFF. CDR3 nucleotide sequence: TGCGCCAGCAGCTTGACGGGACAGGGGGCGCTCTCCGGGGAGCTGTTTTTT. The chain joins TRBV5-1 to TRBJ2-2, with 12 bases that match TRBD1. V lost 1 base to trimming and J lost 6 bases; unmatched junction nucleotides: 7. The germline V gene encodes CDR1 SGHRS and CDR2 YFSETQ. CDR3 length: 17 residues.

The genes are TRBV11-3 and TRBJ1-1; the D gene is possibly TRBD1 (5 bases). V gave up 6 bases and J gave up 5 bases, with 7 bases separating them. The CDR3 extends over 11 amino acids. In germline, CDR1 is SGHNT, CDR2 YENEEA. In DNA, the CDR3 is TGTGCCAGCAGTCAGGGTACTGAAGCTTTCTTT. It is translated as CASSQGTEAFF.

The count of this clone is one. The chain combines TRBV19 with TRBJ1-1; D possibly corresponds to TRBD1 (5 bases). This CDR3 region has 15 residues. Germline-derived CDR1 and CDR2 are LNHDA and SQIVND (reference sequence). The V end lost 7 bases, the J end lost 5 bases, and 20 bases lay between the germline ends. CDR3 sequence (DNA): TGTGCCAGTAATCATCAGGGAAAGCCTAAAACTGAAGCTTTCTTT. The encoded protein is CASNHQGKPKTEAFF.

The genes are TRBV10-3 and TRBJ2-7; perhaps TRBD2 as D (5 bases). The CDR3 extends over 14 amino acids. V dropped 0 bases and J dropped 0 bases, with 6 bases sitting between them. The germline V gene has CDR1 ENHRY and CDR2 SYGVKD. Here the CDR3 reads CAISESGSSYEQYF. CDR3 sequence (DNA): TGTGCCATCAGTGAGTCTGGGAGCTCCTACGAGCAGTACTTC.

About this clone: In the same sample, other DNA sequences code for this CDR3. The rearrangement joins TRBV5-4 to TRBJ1-1, with no clear D. CDR1 SGHNT and CDR2 YYREEE come from the germline V gene (reference sequence). The V gene lost 0 bases and the J gene lost 0 bases, with 6 bases spanning the gap. This CDR3 has 14 amino acids. DNA for the CDR3: TGTGCCAGCAGCTTGGACAGCATGAACACTGAAGCTTTCTTT. Translating gives CASSLDSMNTEAFF.

The V gene is TRBV2, the J gene TRBJ2-6; TRBD2 might be the D (6 bases). This CDR3 region has 13 residues. Germline CDR1 is SNHLY and CDR2 is FYNNEI. Deletions cut 7 bases from V and 4 bases from J, with 8 bases between. CDR3 sequence (DNA): TGTGCCAGCACGGGGGTCGGGGCCAACGTCCTGACTTTC. It encodes CASTGVGANVLTF.

The chain uses TRBV7-9 and TRBJ1-1; 7 nucleotides align to TRBD1. Germline trimming cut 5 bases from V and 2 bases from J; bases unmatched to any gene: 5. Germline lookup yields CDR1 SEHNR and CDR2 FQNEAQ (reference sequence). The CDR3 is 14 residues long. CDR3 nucleotide sequence: TGTGCCAGCAGCCCCTGGGACAGCAACACTGAAGCTTTCTTT. It codes for CASSPWDSNTEAFF.

The chain carries TRBV28 and TRBJ2-7, with 12 bases aligning to TRBD2. The germline CDR1 and CDR2 sequences are MDHEN and SYDVKM. The CDR3 runs to 16 residues. V lost 8 bases and J lost 3; bases outside the gene matches: 11. The CDR3 reads CASRLAGALDHYEQYF. DNA of the CDR3: TGTGCCAGCCGACTAGCGGGGGCCCTAGACCACTACGAGCAGTACTTC.

V and J are TRBV7-2 and TRBJ2-7; the match to TRBD1 covers 9 bases. The CDR3 is 14 residues long. With 3 bases clipped from V and 4 bases from J, the junction kept 4 bases outside the gene matches. The germline V gene has CDR1 SGHTA and CDR2 FQGNSA. DNA of the CDR3: TGTGCCAGCAGCTTCGGGACAGGGAGGTACGAGCAGTACTTC. Its protein is CASSFGTGRYEQYF.

The chain employs TRBV28 and TRBJ1-3; D gene unclear. The CDR3 length is 18 residues. Germline lookup yields CDR1 MDHEN and CDR2 SYDVKM. Trimming shortened V by 1 base and J by 0 bases, and 16 bases separated the two germline ends. CDR3: CASSLFPSATTSGNTIYF. CDR3 in DNA: TGTGCCAGCAGTTTATTTCCCTCGGCGACAACCTCTGGAAACACCATATATTTT. Full variable domain (remainder filled in from reference TRBV28 and TRBJ1-3): DVKVTQSSRYLVKRTGEKVFLECVQDMDHENMFWYRQDPGLGLRLIYFSYDVKMKEKGDIPEGYSVSREKKERFSLILESASTNQTSMYLCASSLFPSATTSGNTIYFGEGSWLTVV.

This chain joins TRBV19 and TRBJ1-4; D may be TRBD1 (6 bases). The V end was cut by 9 bases, the J end by 5 bases, with 10 bases between. Germline V gene sequence: CDR1 LNHDA, CDR2 SQIVND (reference sequence). The CDR3 totals 12 residues. The CDR3 loop is CASRGSNEKLFF. CDR3 DNA: TGTGCCAGCAGGGGTTCGAATGAAAAACTGTTTTTT.

This sequence joins TRBV9 and TRBJ2-5, with D possibly matching TRBD2 (6 bases). Germline CDR1 and CDR2: SGDLS and YYNGEE. The V end was cut by 0 bases, the J end by 3 bases, with 9 bases between. This CDR3 has 14 amino acids. The CDR3 DNA follows: TGTGCCAGCAGCGTAGATGGAGGGGAAGAGACCCAGTACTTC. Its protein is CASSVDGGEETQYF. Supplemented by reference TRBV9 and TRBJ2-5, the full variable domain reads DSGVTQTPKHLITATGQRVTLRCSPRSGDLSVYWYQQSLDQGLQFLIQYYNGEERAKGNILERFSAQQFPDLHSELNLSSLELGDSALYFCASSVDGGEETQYFGPGTRLLVL.

Details on this clone: A much larger clone differs by one base, so this may be a read error. The chain carries TRBV3-1 (or the pseudogene TRBV3-2) and TRBJ2-7; TRBD1 agrees at 11 bases. The CDR3 sequence is 14 residues long. CDR1 and CDR2 from the germline V gene are LGHDT and YNNKEL (reference sequence). Trimming took 5 bases from V and 3 from J; bases not matched to a gene: 3. The CDR3: CASSTGTGGYEQYF. The CDR3 nucleotides read TGTGCCAGCAGCACCGGGACAGGGGGCTACGAGCAGTACTTC.